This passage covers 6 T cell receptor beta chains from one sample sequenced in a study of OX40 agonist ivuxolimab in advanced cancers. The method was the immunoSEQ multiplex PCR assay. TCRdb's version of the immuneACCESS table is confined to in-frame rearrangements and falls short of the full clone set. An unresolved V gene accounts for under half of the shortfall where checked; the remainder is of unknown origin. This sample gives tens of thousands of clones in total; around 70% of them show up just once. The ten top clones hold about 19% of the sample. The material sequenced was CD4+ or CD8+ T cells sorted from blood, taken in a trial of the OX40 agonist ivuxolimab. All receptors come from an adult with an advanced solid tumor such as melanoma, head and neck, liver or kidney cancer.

The CDR3 sequence is CASRSEYSGNTIYF. CDR3 coding DNA: TGTGCCAGCAGGTCCGAGTACTCTGGAAACACCATATATTTT. The chain combines TRBV6-5 with TRBJ1-3; D is unclear. Germline V CDR1 and CDR2: MNHEY, SVGAGI. This CDR3 is built from 14 residues. With 6 bases removed from V and 0 bases from J, the gap between germline ends came to 9 bases.

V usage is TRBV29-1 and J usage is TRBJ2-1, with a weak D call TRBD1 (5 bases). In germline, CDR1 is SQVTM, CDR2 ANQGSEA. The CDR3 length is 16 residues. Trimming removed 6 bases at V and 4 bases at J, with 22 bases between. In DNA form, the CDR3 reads TGCAGCGTCTACTTAGACAGCCCTACTTATTACAATGAGCAGTTCTTC. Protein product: CSVYLDSPTYYNEQFF.

This CDR3 reads CATSRVGRQNEQFF. The DNA for the CDR3 is TGTGCCACCAGCAGAGTGGGCAGGCAAAATGAGCAGTTCTTC. The chain links TRBV15 to TRBJ2-1; D gene uncertain. Germline CDR1 reads LNHNV; CDR2 reads YYDKDF (reference sequence). The CDR3 length is 14 residues. Trimming removed 1 base at V and 7 bases at J, with 11 bases between.

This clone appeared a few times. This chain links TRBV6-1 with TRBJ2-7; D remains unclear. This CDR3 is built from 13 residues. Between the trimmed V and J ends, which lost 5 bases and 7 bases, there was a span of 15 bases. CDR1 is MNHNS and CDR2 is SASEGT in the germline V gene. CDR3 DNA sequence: TGTGCCAGCAGTTGGCAGCCCTACGCTGAGCAGTACGTC. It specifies CASSWQPYAEQYV.

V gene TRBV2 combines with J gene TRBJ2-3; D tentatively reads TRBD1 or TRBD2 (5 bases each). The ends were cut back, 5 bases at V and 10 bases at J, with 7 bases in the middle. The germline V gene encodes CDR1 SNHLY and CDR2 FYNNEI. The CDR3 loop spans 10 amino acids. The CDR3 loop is CASSSGPQYF. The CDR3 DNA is TGTGCCAGCAGTTCGGGGCCGCAGTATTTT.

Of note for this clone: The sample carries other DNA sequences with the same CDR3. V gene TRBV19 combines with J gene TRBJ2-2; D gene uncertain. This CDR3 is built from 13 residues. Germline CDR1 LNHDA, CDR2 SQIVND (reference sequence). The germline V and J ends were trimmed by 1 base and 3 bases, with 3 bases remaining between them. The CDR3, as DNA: TGTGCCAGTAGTATAGTGGACACCGGGGAGCTGTTTTTT. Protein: CASSIVDTGELFF.